The clone carrying this T cell receptor (beta chain) was seen more than once but under ten times. Clones were read by immunoSEQ multiplex PCR, and TCRdb kept only the in-frame ones, dropping some. The sample includes under 450,000 clones, 70% to 90% of them seen just once. This specimen comes from a study of blood T cell repertoires in COVID-19. About the research overall: COVID-19 samples from acute and convalescent phases originated in the United States, Italy and Spain.

Seattle researchers signed up patients amid active infection and tracked them longitudinally. The germline V gene has CDR1 MNHEY and CDR2 SVGAGI. V trimming: 0 bases; J trimming: 5 bases; junction bases outside the gene matches: 2. The CDR3 loop spans 15 amino acids. The material sequenced was peripheral blood. The chain combines TRBV6-5 with TRBJ2-1; 9 bases fit TRBD2. The TCR sequence derives from a woman between 55 and 75 years old with COVID-19, enrolled during active disease. The CDR3 loop reads CASSYSTSGDNEQFF. CDR3 DNA sequence: TGTGCCAGCAGTTACTCGACTAGCGGCGACAATGAGCAGTTCTTC.